The 22 T cell receptor beta chains below all came from one sample that was sequenced in a study of shared T cell receptors in the human thymus. Repertoires were generated with immunoSEQ multiplex PCR, while TCRdb's copy carries only in-frame clones and drops some. The sample yields about 660,000 clones, 88% seen once. The same sample was also studied in work on human thymus T cells.

What was sequenced was thymocytes. The receptors were sampled from a boy less than two years old with a congenital heart defect.

The chain employs TRBV19 and TRBJ2-7; 9 bases map to TRBD2. Germline values: CDR1 LNHDA, CDR2 SQIVND (reference sequence). V lost 7 bases to trimming and J lost 10 bases; unmatched junction nucleotides: 20. The CDR3 is made up of 16 amino acids. CDR3 protein: CASTPSGGLAGIHQYF. The CDR3 DNA sequence: TGTGCCAGTACCCCTTCGGGGGGCCTAGCGGGGATCCACCAGTACTTC.

The chain combines TRBV6-5 with TRBJ2-3; a weak D match, TRBD2 (5 bases). The germline V gene has CDR1 MNHEY and CDR2 SVGAGI. V was shortened by 8 bases and J by 4 bases, with 16 bases between the two germline ends. This CDR3 is 14 amino acids long. The CDR3 DNA sequence: TGTGCCAGCGCCGGAGGCCCGGCGGCAGATACGCAGTATTTT. It encodes CASAGGPAADTQYF.

The genes are TRBV5-1 and TRBJ2-1, with 14 bases lining up with TRBD2. CDR1 and CDR2 (germline): SGHRS, YFSETQ. Germline trimming cut 3 bases from V and 7 bases from J; bases unmatched to any gene: 9. This CDR3 region has 17 residues. The CDR3 loop reads CASSSYTGTSGRNEQFF. The CDR3 DNA reads TGCGCCAGCAGCTCGTACACCGGGACTAGCGGGAGAAATGAGCAGTTCTTC.

This chain links TRBV5-5 with TRBJ2-7, with a weak D call TRBD1 (5 bases). V dropped 5 bases and J dropped 0 bases, with 6 bases sitting between them. Germline assignment: CDR1 SGHKS and CDR2 YYEKEE (reference sequence). CDR3 size: 12 residues. In DNA, the CDR3 is TGTGCCAGCAGGGACACCTCCTACGAGCAGTACTTC. Its translation is CASRDTSYEQYF.

This chain links TRBV29-1 with TRBJ2-5; D is possibly TRBD1 (5 bases). CDR1 is SQVTM and CDR2 is ANQGSEA in the germline V gene. The V end lost 3 bases, the J end lost 5 bases, and 10 bases lay between the germline ends. The CDR3 extends over 12 amino acids. DNA of the CDR3: TGCAGCGTTGATTCAGGGCACGAGACCCAGTACTTC. This gives the protein CSVDSGHETQYF.

DNA for the CDR3: TGTGCCAGCAGTCCCGGACAGGTTGGCTATGGCTACACCTTC. Protein sequence: CASSPGQVGYGYTF. The rearrangement uses TRBV2 and TRBJ1-2; 7 nucleotides match TRBD1. The CDR3 consists of 14 residues. The germline gives CDR1 SNHLY, CDR2 FYNNEI. V lost 5 bases, J lost 4 bases, and 7 bases stayed unmatched.

CDR3 amino acids: CASLHSGGRETQYF. The CDR3 bases are TGTGCAAGTCTCCATTCAGGGGGCAGGGAGACCCAGTACTTC. The chain combines TRBV12-2 with TRBJ2-5; TRBD1, the table's D call, lacks a check against the DNA. TRBV12-2 is described as a pseudogene. The CDR3 consists of 14 residues.

J is TRBJ2-5 and V is TRBV4-3; 9 positions agree with TRBD1. The CDR3 totals 16 residues. After removal of 0 bases from V and 5 bases from J, the junction contained 7 bases not matched to a gene. The germline V gene has CDR1 LGHNA and CDR2 YSLEER. CDR3 nucleotides: TGCGCCAGCAGCCAAGAAGGGGACAGGGAACTGGAGACCCAGTACTTC. This encodes CASSQEGDRELETQYF.

V is TRBV5-4 and J is TRBJ2-3, with TRBD2 matching over 12 bases. The CDR3 is 16 amino acids. J was trimmed by 5 bases and V by 4 bases; bases with no gene match: 8. Germline V gene sequence: CDR1 SGHNT, CDR2 YYREEE (reference sequence). The CDR3 here is CASSMTSGSEVDTQYF. The CDR3 DNA reads TGTGCCAGCAGCATGACTAGCGGGAGCGAGGTAGATACGCAGTATTTT. The full variable domain, its missing parts supplied by reference TRBV5-4 and TRBJ2-3, is ETGVTQSPTHLIKTRGQQVTLRCSSQSGHNTVSWYQQALGQGPQFIFQYYREEENGRGNFPPRFSGLQFPNYSSELNVNALELDDSALYLCASSMTSGSEVDTQYFGPGTRLTVL.

The chain has TRBV5-1 and TRBJ2-7; 9 positions agree with TRBD1. The V gene end was trimmed by 5 bases and the J gene end by 1 base; junction bases not matched to a gene: 7. This CDR3 is built from 15 residues. Germline values: CDR1 SGHRS, CDR2 YFSETQ. CDR3 region: CASRYLGQGSYEQYF. The CDR3 DNA is TGCGCCAGCAGGTACCTGGGACAGGGATCCTACGAGCAGTACTTC.

The rearrangement uses TRBV15 and TRBJ2-1; D not resolved. V lost 1 base and J lost 3, with 16 bases in between. Germline V gene data show CDR1 as LNHNV and CDR2 as YYDKDF (reference sequence). The CDR3 is 17 amino acids. As DNA, the CDR3 is TGTGCCACCAGCAGAGCCCTAGGAAACAAAGGCTACAATGAGCAGTTCTTC. It specifies CATSRALGNKGYNEQFF.

The chain combines TRBV6-1 with TRBJ2-7; tentative D call: TRBD1 (6 bases). Trimming shortened V by 3 bases and J by 2 bases, and 20 bases separated the two germline ends. Germline-derived CDR1 and CDR2 are MNHNS and SASEGT. The CDR3 sequence is 17 residues long. Here the CDR3 DNA reads TGTGCCAGCAGTGAGCGACAGGATGAGACTTATCCCTACGAGCAGTACTTC. The encoded protein is CASSERQDETYPYEQYF.

The V gene is TRBV9, the J gene TRBJ2-1, with 8 bases fitting TRBD2. The CDR3 is made up of 16 amino acids. Germline V CDR1 and CDR2: SGDLS, YYNGEE. The J segment lost 2 bases and the V segment lost 3 bases, leaving 7 bases of the junction unmatched. The CDR3 sequence: CASSGSAGAAYNEQFF. CDR3 nucleotides: TGTGCCAGCAGCGGGTCAGCGGGAGCGGCCTACAATGAGCAGTTCTTC.

The genes are TRBV11-1 and TRBJ1-1; tentatively, D is TRBD1 (5 bases). Germline V gives CDR1 SGHAT, CDR2 FQDESV (reference sequence). The CDR3 is 14 residues long. The V end was cut by 5 bases, the J end by 5 bases, with 15 bases between. CDR3 loop: CASSLNVRGTEAFF. The CDR3 region has the DNA TGTGCCAGCAGCCTAAACGTCCGGGGGACTGAAGCTTTCTTT.

This chain links TRBV28 with TRBJ2-7; perhaps TRBD1 as D (7 bases). CDR3 size: 12 residues. The germline CDR1 and CDR2 sequences are MDHEN and SYDVKM. Trimming cost V 3 bases and J 6 bases, with 9 bases left between them. DNA for the CDR3: TGTGCCAGCAGTTTGGAGGGGGCCGAGCAGTACTTC. Its protein product is CASSLEGAEQYF.

The chain combines TRBV29-1 with TRBJ2-7; 9 bases fit TRBD2. Trimming cost V 5 bases and J 0 bases; bases outside gene matches: 8. Germline V gene data show CDR1 as SQVTM and CDR2 as ANQGSEA. The CDR3 loop spans 15 amino acids. As DNA, the CDR3 is TGCAGCGTTTCGACTAGCGGAGGGAGCTCCTACGAGCAGTACTTC. It is translated as CSVSTSGGSSYEQYF.

V and J are TRBV7-2 and TRBJ2-1, with D possibly TRBD1 on 6 matching bases. V was shortened by 4 bases and J by 0 bases, with 10 bases between the two germline ends. From germline, CDR1 is SGHTA and CDR2 FQGNSA. There are 15 residues in the CDR3. DNA for the CDR3: TGTGCCAGCAGCTCATACAGGGTCTCCTACAATGAGCAGTTCTTC. This codes for CASSSYRVSYNEQFF.

This chain connects TRBV28 to TRBJ2-4, with D uncertain. CDR1 is MDHEN and CDR2 is SYDVKM in the germline V gene. The CDR3 totals 14 residues. Trimming took 2 bases from V and 0 from J, leaving 5 bases between them. CDR3 residues: CASSLEVAKNIQYF. The DNA for the CDR3 is TGTGCCAGCAGTTTAGAGGTAGCCAAAAACATTCAGTACTTC.

The rearrangement joins TRBV14 to TRBJ2-7; TRBD1 matches at 8 bases. CDR1 is SGHDN, CDR2 FVKESK, per germline. This CDR3 has 17 residues. The V gene end was trimmed by 0 bases and the J gene end by 5 bases; junction bases not matched to a gene: 12. The CDR3 region is CASSQDPGRGRPHEQYF. CDR3 sequence (DNA): TGTGCCAGCAGCCAAGATCCCGGCAGGGGGCGCCCCCACGAGCAGTACTTC.

The V gene is TRBV28, the J gene TRBJ1-2, with D maybe TRBD1 (6 bases). Germline assignment: CDR1 MDHEN and CDR2 SYDVKM. V was cut by 6 bases and J by 5 bases, with 22 bases left in between. This CDR3 is 16 amino acids long. CDR3 DNA sequence: TGTGCCAGCAGATCCCCCATTGCGGGGGGCAGGTATGGCTACACCTTC. Its protein is CASRSPIAGGRYGYTF.

J is TRBJ1-1 and V is TRBV11-2; 11 bases are a match to TRBD1. Germline lookup yields CDR1 SGHAT and CDR2 FQNNGV. The junction had 7 bases not matched to a gene; V was cut back by 3 bases and J by 4 bases. This CDR3 is 16 amino acids long. CDR3 sequence reads: CASSFGQGAWGTEAFF. CDR3 DNA: TGTGCCAGCAGCTTCGGACAGGGGGCGTGGGGCACTGAAGCTTTCTTT.

This rearrangement joins TRBV18 to TRBJ1-1; D not certain. Trimming removed 3 bases at V and 3 bases at J, with 20 bases between. The CDR3 is 17 residues long. Germline CDR1 KGHSH, CDR2 LQKENI. CDR3 bases: TGTGCCAGCTCACCCCCCCCTTGGACGGAAGCGGACACTGAAGCTTTCTTT. Translation: CASSPPPWTEADTEAFF.